This T cell receptor (beta chain) was captured in a study of identical twins. Notes on the study in general: Weaker excess twin sharing was observed in beta out-of-frame sequences. Out-of-frame alpha sequences common to twins were enriched for low generation probability.

The CDR3 is 16 residues long. V gave up 4 bases and J gave up 4 bases; unmatched junction bases: 12. Per the germline V gene, CDR1 is SGHNT and CDR2 is YYREEE (reference sequence). About this clonotype: Its specificity is not known.

Template switching added a universal primer site; cDNA carried unique molecular identifiers. One entry per CDR3 protein, called by TCRdb with MiXCR from the 5' RACE reads. The sample carries roughly 200,000 distinct CDR3 sequences, 7.5% recorded once. These same data were also listed under a study on yellow fever vaccine responses in identical twins. That source adds: Reportedly, twins' vaccine T cell responses looked partly convergent and partly personalized.

This TCR was recovered from a woman younger than 30 in good health. This rearrangement joins TRBV5-4 to TRBJ2-3, with TRBD1 matching over 7 bases. Sequencing was carried out using memory (CD45RO+) T cells sorted from blood. In DNA form, the CDR3 reads TGTGCCAGCAGCCGCCCTCTACAGGGGAGACCAGATACGCAGTATTTT. It translates to CASSRPLQGRPDTQYF.